The TCR beta chain under discussion was sequenced for a study of T-cell reconstitution after alpha-beta-depleted transplantation in children. General observations from the study: Diversity of TCRbeta at day 60 was high in some patients, arising from surviving recipient T cells and thymic progenitors. From newly produced T cells came most of the T-cell counts and diversity one year after transplant. Several hundred expanded graft clones reportedly were the source of alpha-beta T cells about two months after transplant.

This clonotype has just a few counts. As yet, its antigen is unknown. For TCRbeta, the library was prepared with unique molecular identifiers. TCRdb used MiXCR to reprocess the PCR reads, holding one entry per CDR3 protein. This table has hundreds of thousands of distinct CDR3 sequences, 10% to 15% appearing once. The germline gives CDR1 PRHDT, CDR2 FYEKMQ (reference sequence). Trimming removed 4 bases at V and 6 bases at J, with 13 bases between. The CDR3 consists of 13 residues. The sequenced sample was PBMCs, mostly from graft donor cells, obtained 360 days after TCRalphabeta/CD19-depleted stem cell transplant. The source of this sequence is a male patient between 10 and 17 years old who had a stem cell transplant for acute myeloid leukemia, so the T cells may come from the graft donor. This chain links TRBV13 with TRBJ2-7; weak D call: TRBD2 (6 bases). The CDR3 region has the DNA TGTGCCAGCAGCTCTGACGGGGGAGCCGAGCAGTACTTC. Its protein product is CASSSDGGAEQYF.